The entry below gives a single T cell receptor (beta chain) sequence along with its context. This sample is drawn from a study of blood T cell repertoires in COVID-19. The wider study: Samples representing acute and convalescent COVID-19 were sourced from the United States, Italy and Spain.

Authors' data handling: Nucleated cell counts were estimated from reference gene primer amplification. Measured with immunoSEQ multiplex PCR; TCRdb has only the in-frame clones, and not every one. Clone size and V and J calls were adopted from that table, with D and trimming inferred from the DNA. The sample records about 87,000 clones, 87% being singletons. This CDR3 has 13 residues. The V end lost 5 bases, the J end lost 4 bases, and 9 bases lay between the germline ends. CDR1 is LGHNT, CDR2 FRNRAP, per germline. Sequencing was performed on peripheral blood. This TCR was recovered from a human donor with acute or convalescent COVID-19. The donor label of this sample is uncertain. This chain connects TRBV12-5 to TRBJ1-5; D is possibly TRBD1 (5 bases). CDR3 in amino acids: CASGQGYNQPQHF. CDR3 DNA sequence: TGTGCTAGTGGTCAGGGTTATAATCAGCCCCAGCATTTT.